These 24 T cell receptor beta chains came from one sample sequenced in a study of blood T cell repertoires in COVID-19 (TCRdb year 2020). To prepare the library, the immunoSEQ multiplex PCR assay was applied. In TCRdb, the immuneACCESS table is reduced to in-frame sequences with V and J assigned. These tables do not hold every clone; where another copy was compared, an unresolved V gene accounts for under half, and the others remain unexplained. Within this sample are 110,000 to 150,000 clones, with about 80% of them counted one time only. Clones ranked in the top ten supply over 7% of the sample. The sequencing input was peripheral blood. The receptors here all came from a human donor in a cohort sampled during active COVID-19.

The chain links TRBV4-1 to TRBJ1-1, with 9 bases aligning to TRBD1. Per the germline V gene, CDR1 is MGHRA and CDR2 is YSYEKL. The CDR3 contains 15 residues. V was pared by 4 bases and J by 7 bases, with 10 bases of the junction left unmatched. CDR3 DNA sequence: TGCGCCAGCAGCCGTCAACTCACGGACAGGGGTGAAGCTTTCTTT. Protein product: CASSRQLTDRGEAFF.

As concerns this clone: The identical CDR3 is also encoded by other nucleotide sequences in the sample. The chain uses TRBV2 and TRBJ1-1; maybe TRBD1 (6 bases). CDR1 is SNHLY, CDR2 FYNNEI, per germline. The V end lost 1 base, the J end lost 1 base, and 13 bases lay between the germline ends. The CDR3 is 16 residues long. DNA for the CDR3: TGTGCCAGCAGTGAAGGAACAGGGATGGGGAACACTGAAGCTTTCTTT. Translation gives CASSEGTGMGNTEAFF.

This clone came up a few times. The chain links TRBV4-2 to TRBJ2-1; 12 nucleotides match TRBD1. The CDR3 has 15 residues. J was trimmed by 7 bases and V by 5 bases; bases with no gene match: 6. Germline assignment: CDR1 LGHNA and CDR2 YNFKEQ. The CDR3 spells CASSTGTGGANEQFF. CDR3 in DNA: TGTGCCAGCAGCACCGGGACAGGGGGCGCGAATGAGCAGTTCTTC.

J is TRBJ2-2 and V is TRBV10-3; 9 positions agree with TRBD1. The CDR3 runs 17 residues. Looked up from germline, CDR1 is ENHRY and CDR2 is SYGVKD. Unmatched junction bases numbered 8, after V lost 5 bases and J lost 1 base. The CDR3 spells CAISIMGQGRNTGELFF. In nucleotides, the CDR3 is TGTGCCATCAGTATTATGGGACAGGGTAGGAACACCGGGGAGCTGTTTTTT.

The chain uses TRBV5-4 and TRBJ2-5; 10 positions match TRBD2. The J segment lost 4 bases and the V segment lost 4 bases, leaving 13 bases of the junction unmatched. Germline values: CDR1 SGHNT, CDR2 YYREEE (reference sequence). The CDR3 is made up of 17 amino acids. This chain's CDR3 is CASSLVPGTSVGETQYF. The CDR3 DNA reads as TGTGCCAGCAGCCTAGTACCCGGGACTAGCGTGGGAGAGACCCAGTACTTC.

V gene TRBV19 combines with J gene TRBJ1-1; D may be TRBD1 (6 bases). The germline V gene has CDR1 LNHDA and CDR2 SQIVND (reference sequence). Trimming cost V 3 bases and J 6 bases, with 17 bases left between them. The CDR3 spans 15 residues. DNA for the CDR3: TGTGCCAGTAGTATGGGGGCGCGTAGGAGTTCTGAAGCTTTCTTT. It yields the protein CASSMGARRSSEAFF.

The chain carries TRBV4-1 and TRBJ2-7; possibly TRBD1 for D (6 bases). CDR1 MGHRA and CDR2 YSYEKL come from the germline V gene. The ends were cut back, 0 bases at V and 2 bases at J, with 11 bases in the middle. This CDR3 contains 15 residues. The CDR3 loop reads CASSQDPGVAYEQYF. Written as DNA, the CDR3 is TGCGCCAGCAGCCAAGACCCAGGGGTAGCCTACGAGCAGTACTTC.

This sequence joins TRBV10-3 and TRBJ1-2; D may be TRBD1 (5 bases). Trimming took off 6 bases at V and 2 bases at J, with 13 bases between the two ends. The CDR3 length is 14 residues. CDR1 and CDR2 (germline): ENHRY, SYGVKD. The CDR3 DNA sequence: TGTGCCATCAGGCCCCCCGGGGGGAACTATGGCTACACCTTC. It encodes CAIRPPGGNYGYTF.

V usage is TRBV4-1 and J usage is TRBJ2-1; TRBD1 matches at 10 bases. The CDR3 loop spans 14 amino acids. J gave up 4 bases and V 7 bases, and 4 bases lay outside the gene matches. Germline CDR1 reads MGHRA; CDR2 reads YSYEKL. The CDR3 is CASTDRGLYNEQFF. In nucleotides, the CDR3 is TGCGCCAGCACGGACAGGGGGTTATACAATGAGCAGTTCTTC.

V is TRBV27 and J is TRBJ1-2; D is perhaps TRBD1 (6 bases). The CDR3 has 14 amino acids. Germline V gene sequence: CDR1 MNHEY, CDR2 SMNVEV (reference sequence). V was clipped by 4 bases and J by 4 bases, with 13 bases between them. The CDR3 region has the DNA TGTGCCAGCAGTTACAGGGAACGTAGCTATGGCTACACCTTC. Encoded protein: CASSYRERSYGYTF.

The chain recombines TRBV28 with TRBJ1-4; TRBD1 agrees at 7 bases. CDR1 MDHEN and CDR2 SYDVKM come from the germline V gene. The CDR3 runs 14 residues. Germline trimming cut 5 bases from V and 4 bases from J; bases unmatched to any gene: 4. CDR3 in DNA: TGTGCCAGCAGTGGGGACAGCCTTAATGAAAAACTGTTTTTT. Protein: CASSGDSLNEKLFF.

The chain joins TRBV18 to TRBJ2-7; 10 bases fit TRBD2. Germline CDR1 and CDR2: KGHSH and LQKENI. Losses at the gene ends were 3 bases for V and 4 bases for J; bases not matched to a gene: 6. This CDR3 comprises 15 residues. DNA for the CDR3: TGTGCCAGCTCACCGGAAGCGGGGGGGGTATACGAGCAGTACTTC. Residues: CASSPEAGGVYEQYF. The variable domain in full, with the rest retrieved from reference TRBV18 and TRBJ2-7, is NAGVMQNPRHLVRRRGQEARLRCSPMKGHSHVYWYRQLPEEGLKFMVYLQKENIIDESGMPKERFSAEFPKEGPSILRIQQVVRGDSAAYFCASSPEAGGVYEQYFGPGTRLTVT.

V usage is TRBV27 and J usage is TRBJ1-2, with unresolved D. The V gene lost 7 bases and the J gene lost 9 bases, with 12 bases spanning the gap. CDR1 is MNHEY, CDR2 SMNVEV, per germline (reference sequence). The CDR3 is made up of 11 amino acids. For the CDR3, the DNA is TGTGCCAGCAAGGAGGGCCTGCGCTACACCTTC. Translating gives CASKEGLRYTF.

The chain employs TRBV5-1 and TRBJ1-5; no clear D gene. This CDR3 spans 15 amino acids. Germline CDR1 is SGHRS and CDR2 is YFSETQ. The V end lost 0 bases, the J end lost 0 bases, and 7 bases lay between the germline ends. The CDR3 region is CASSLAGYSNQPQHF. The CDR3 DNA reads as TGCGCCAGCAGCTTGGCAGGATATAGCAATCAGCCCCAGCATTTT.

The V gene is TRBV28, the J gene TRBJ2-5; 13 bases are a match to TRBD2. The trim removed 5 bases at V and 2 bases at J, leaving 5 bases unmatched. Per the germline V gene, CDR1 is MDHEN and CDR2 is SYDVKM. This CDR3 comprises 16 residues. In DNA, the CDR3 is TGTGCCAGCAGTCAACTAGCGGGGGGGGCGCAAGAGACCCAGTACTTC. It yields the protein CASSQLAGGAQETQYF.

The chain is built from TRBV4-1 and TRBJ2-7; the D gene is possibly TRBD1 (6 bases). This CDR3 spans 14 amino acids. Trimming left V 4 bases short and J 0 bases short, with 10 bases between. Per the germline V gene, CDR1 is MGHRA and CDR2 is YSYEKL. The CDR3 nucleotides are TGCGCCAGCAGCCCCCGGGACAACTCCTACGAGCAGTACTTC. Translating gives CASSPRDNSYEQYF.

The genes are TRBV5-4 and TRBJ2-7; D is perhaps TRBD1 (6 bases). The V gene's germline CDR1 is SGHNT and CDR2 YYREEE (reference sequence). V lost 2 bases to trimming and J lost 2 bases, with 11 bases between them. The CDR3 spans 14 residues. Here the CDR3 DNA reads TGTGCCAGCAGCTTACAGGGAGACCCCTACGAGCAGTACTTC. This translates into CASSLQGDPYEQYF.

The V call is TRBV11-2, the J call TRBJ2-7; 10 bases are shared with TRBD1. The V gene's germline CDR1 is SGHAT and CDR2 FQNNGV. This CDR3 comprises 16 residues. The junction had 9 bases not matched to a gene; V was cut back by 5 bases and J by 2 bases. As DNA, the CDR3 is TGTGCCAGCAGCCCCAGGACAGGGGGTTTTCCCTACGAGCAGTACTTC. Amino acids: CASSPRTGGFPYEQYF.

This chain connects TRBV6-1 to TRBJ1-5; D gene ambiguous. The V gene's germline CDR1 is MNHNS and CDR2 SASEGT. V was pared by 2 bases and J by 1 base, with 6 bases between. CDR3 size: 14 residues. The CDR3 DNA reads TGTGCCAGCAGTGAATCTCGGAGCAATCAGCCCCAGCATTTT. It yields the protein CASSESRSNQPQHF.

The rearrangement uses TRBV7-9 and TRBJ2-5; TRBD2 is a possible D gene (6 bases). V was shortened by 6 bases and J by 4 bases, with 18 bases between the two germline ends. The CDR3 contains 15 residues. Germline CDR1 SEHNR, CDR2 FQNEAQ (reference sequence). The chain's CDR3 is CASRFGSGGRETQYF. In nucleotides, the CDR3 is TGTGCCAGCAGATTTGGTTCCGGGGGACGAGAGACCCAGTACTTC.

The V call is TRBV5-1, the J call TRBJ2-5; tentatively, D is TRBD1 (6 bases). CDR3 size: 14 residues. Germline V gene data show CDR1 as SGHRS and CDR2 as YFSETQ. V was cut by 1 base and J by 2 bases, with 9 bases left in between. The CDR3 nucleotides are TGCGCCAGCAGCTTGCAGGGGCGTCAAGAGACCCAGTACTTC. This translates into CASSLQGRQETQYF. Full variable domain (rest looked up from reference TRBV5-1 and TRBJ2-5): KAGVTQTPRYLIKTRGQQVTLSCSPISGHRSVSWYQQTPGQGLQFLFEYFSETQRNKGNFPGRFSGRQFSNSRSEMNVSTLELGDSALYLCASSLQGRQETQYFGPGTRLLVL.

This clone was detected only a few times. The CDR3 DNA sequence: TGCGCCAGCAGTGAGGCGGCAGATGGTTCACCCCTCCACTTT. As protein: CASSEAADGSPLHF. The chain carries TRBV10-1 and TRBJ1-6; D not certain. Germline CDR1 reads WNHNN; CDR2 reads SYGVQD (reference sequence). The CDR3 covers 14 residues. V was pared by 2 bases and J by 9 bases, with 11 bases between.

The rearrangement links TRBV6-5 to TRBJ1-2; D is ambiguous. V shed 6 bases and J shed 0 bases, with 5 bases lying between them. The CDR3 covers 12 residues. Germline assignment: CDR1 MNHEY and CDR2 SVGAGI. DNA of the CDR3: TGTGCCAGCAGGTCAACTAACTATGGCTACACCTTC. As protein: CASRSTNYGYTF.

The V call is TRBV6-5, the J call TRBJ1-6; 9 positions agree with TRBD1. The CDR3 consists of 14 residues. Germline assignment: CDR1 MNHEY and CDR2 SVGAGI. With V trimmed by 6 bases and J by 8 bases, 5 bases remained unmatched. The CDR3 DNA reads as TGTGCCAGCAGCTGGACAGGGGCGGATTCACCCCTCCACTTT. Protein product: CASSWTGADSPLHF.